This entry lists 32 T cell receptor beta chains sequenced from one sample in a study of blood T cell repertoires in COVID-19. Sequenced by immunoSEQ multiplex PCR; TCRdb stores in-frame clones only, minus some. The sample lists approximately 65,000 clones, roughly 84% seen once, with roughly 20% in the top ten. The sequencing input was peripheral blood. The receptors originated from a woman older than 75 with active or convalescent COVID-19.

The chain recombines TRBV30 with TRBJ1-2, with D maybe TRBD1 (6 bases). The CDR3 is 14 amino acids. CDR1 GTSNPN and CDR2 SVGIG come from the germline V gene (reference sequence). Deletions cut 5 bases from V and 0 bases from J, with 13 bases between. The CDR3 here is CAWQADSSNYGYTF. DNA of the CDR3: TGTGCCTGGCAGGCGGACAGTTCTAACTATGGCTACACCTTC.

J is TRBJ1-6 and V is TRBV11-1; D possibly corresponds to TRBD1 (6 bases). Germline-derived CDR1 and CDR2 are SGHAT and FQDESV (reference sequence). There are 15 residues in the CDR3. Trimming stripped 4 bases from V and 6 bases from J, with 13 bases between. DNA of the CDR3: TGTGCCAGCAGCTCCCTCGGGGGGCTTAATTCACCCCTCCACTTT. Amino acids: CASSSLGGLNSPLHF.

The CDR3 nucleotides read TGTGCCAGTACCCCATCCTCAGCGGGGTCTGAAGCTTTCTTT. It encodes CASTPSSAGSEAFF. The chain couples TRBV19 to TRBJ1-1; D is uncertain. The length of the CDR3 is 14 residues. In germline, CDR1 is LNHDA, CDR2 SQIVND (reference sequence). Deletions cut 7 bases from V and 6 bases from J, with 18 bases between.

V and J are TRBV11-2 and TRBJ1-4; a possible D gene is TRBD1 (6 bases). The length of the CDR3 is 12 residues. Per germline, CDR1 SGHAT and CDR2 FQNNGV. Trimming took off 5 bases at V and 10 bases at J, with 11 bases between the two ends. DNA for the CDR3: TGTGCCAGCAGCGAGGGACAAGGAAAACTGTTTTTT. This sequence encodes CASSEGQGKLFF. Full variable domain (remainder filled in from reference TRBV11-2 and TRBJ1-4): EAGVAQSPRYKIIEKRQSVAFWCNPISGHATLYWYQQILGQGPKLLIQFQNNGVVDDSQLPKDRFSAERLKGVDSTLKIQPAKLEDSAVYLCASSEGQGKLFFGSGTQLSVL.

This clone was observed once. The chain links TRBV6-5 to TRBJ1-3; tentatively, D is TRBD1 (5 bases). The CDR3 runs 14 residues. V shed 7 bases and J shed 3 bases, with 13 bases lying between them. CDR1 is MNHEY, CDR2 SVGAGI, per germline. CDR3 sequence: CASTRGVGGNTIYF. Written as DNA, the CDR3 is TGTGCCAGCACCCGGGGGGTTGGTGGAAACACCATATATTTT.

This rearrangement joins TRBV30 to TRBJ1-1, with TRBD1 matching over 9 bases. Germline lookup yields CDR1 GTSNPN and CDR2 SVGIG (reference sequence). Trimming took 5 bases from V and 6 from J; bases not matched to a gene: 4. This CDR3 contains 12 residues. DNA of the CDR3: TGTGCCTGGGGACAGGGGACAGCTGAAGCTTTCTTT. Translating gives CAWGQGTAEAFF.

The CDR3: CASSEDRVVTDTQYF. CDR3 in DNA: TGTGCCAGCAGCGAGGACAGGGTCGTAACAGATACGCAGTATTTT. This chain joins TRBV2 and TRBJ2-3; 8 positions agree with TRBD1. The CDR3 consists of 15 residues. Trimming at V came to 6 bases and at J to 3 bases, leaving 8 bases not matched to a gene. CDR1 and CDR2 (germline): SNHLY, FYNNEI.

The rearrangement joins TRBV4-2 to TRBJ1-4; TRBD1 aligns across 11 bases. Germline V gives CDR1 LGHNA, CDR2 YNFKEQ. J lost 11 bases, V lost 1 base, and 9 bases had no gene match. This CDR3 is built from 16 residues. CDR3: CASSQGGQGALGKLFF. The DNA of the CDR3 is TGTGCCAGCAGCCAAGGTGGACAGGGGGCGCTTGGGAAACTGTTTTTT.

This rearrangement joins TRBV18 to TRBJ2-3; perhaps TRBD2 as D (5 bases). V was cut by 3 bases and J by 2 bases, with 9 bases left in between. The germline V gene has CDR1 KGHSH and CDR2 LQKENI. The CDR3 totals 14 residues. Here the CDR3 DNA reads TGTGCCAGCTCACCCCGGGATTACACAGATACGCAGTATTTT. Residues: CASSPRDYTDTQYF.

The rearrangement uses TRBV5-1 and TRBJ1-5; TRBD1 agrees at 8 bases. V lost 4 bases, J lost 8 bases, and 11 bases stayed unmatched. In germline, CDR1 is SGHRS, CDR2 YFSETQ. The CDR3 has 15 residues. Here the CDR3 DNA reads TGCGCCAGCAGCGCGACAGGGGCCGGAACAGAGCCCCAGCATTTT. As protein: CASSATGAGTEPQHF.

A few counts support this clone. V usage is TRBV19 and J usage is TRBJ1-3; D remains unclear. CDR1 and CDR2 from the germline V gene are LNHDA and SQIVND (reference sequence). The CDR3 sequence is 15 residues long. V dropped 3 bases and J dropped 0 bases, with 9 bases sitting between them. CDR3 amino acids: CASSIIQPSGNTIYF. The CDR3 nucleotides are TGTGCCAGTAGTATTATACAACCCTCTGGAAACACCATATATTTT.

This clone was found a few times. This sequence joins TRBV19 and TRBJ1-1; the match to TRBD1 covers 7 bases. J was trimmed by 6 bases and V by 6 bases; bases with no gene match: 7. Per the germline V gene, CDR1 is LNHDA and CDR2 is SQIVND (reference sequence). This CDR3 region has 13 residues. The CDR3, as DNA: TGTGCCAGTAGCACAGGGGCCCTTTCTGAAGCTTTCTTT. Protein sequence: CASSTGALSEAFF.

This clone was recorded only once. This chain joins TRBV5-1 and TRBJ1-2; D is ambiguous. Per germline, CDR1 SGHRS and CDR2 YFSETQ. This CDR3 comprises 13 residues. V gave up 0 bases and J gave up 4 bases, with 7 bases separating them. The chain's CDR3 is CASSLGAFYGYTF. In DNA form, the CDR3 reads TGCGCCAGCAGCTTGGGGGCCTTCTATGGCTACACCTTC. Using reference TRBV5-1 and TRBJ1-2 for the parts outside the CDR3, the full variable domain is KAGVTQTPRYLIKTRGQQVTLSCSPISGHRSVSWYQQTPGQGLQFLFEYFSETQRNKGNFPGRFSGRQFSNSRSEMNVSTLELGDSALYLCASSLGAFYGYTFGSGTRLTVV.

The CDR3 is CASSPAGTEAFF. CDR3 sequence (DNA): TGTGCCAGCTCACCTGCCGGGACAGAAGCTTTCTTT. The chain recombines TRBV18 with TRBJ1-1, with D perhaps matching TRBD1 (6 bases). Germline V gene lookup returns CDR1 KGHSH and CDR2 LQKENI. Trimming left V 3 bases short and J 8 bases short, with 10 bases between. This CDR3 is built from 12 residues.

This clone has more than one count but fewer than ten. The CDR3 is CASRAGQGNYGYTF. The CDR3 region has the DNA TGTGCCAGTAGGGCGGGACAGGGGAACTATGGCTACACCTTC. The chain uses TRBV19 and TRBJ1-2, with 10 nucleotides matching TRBD1. With 6 bases clipped from V and 2 bases from J, the junction kept 3 bases outside the gene matches. Germline CDR1 and CDR2: LNHDA and SQIVND (reference sequence). This CDR3 has 14 residues.

The CDR3 bases are TGTGCCAGCAGACAGGGGGAGGAGAGCACTGAAGCTTTCTTT. This sequence encodes CASRQGEESTEAFF. The chain employs TRBV6-5 and TRBJ1-1; TRBD1 matches at 8 bases. Germline lookup yields CDR1 MNHEY and CDR2 SVGAGI. The CDR3 loop spans 14 amino acids. V dropped 6 bases and J dropped 4; count of bases not matched to a gene: 7.

This chain uses TRBV7-9 with TRBJ2-2; D gene unclear. There are 12 residues in the CDR3. Germline V CDR1 and CDR2: SEHNR, FQNEAQ (reference sequence). V was shortened by 2 bases and J by 6 bases, with 4 bases between the two germline ends. Here the CDR3 reads CASSLLPGELFF. CDR3 in DNA: TGTGCCAGCAGCTTACTCCCCGGGGAGCTGTTTTTT.

About this clone itself: The same CDR3 also results from other DNA sequences found in this sample. The chain links TRBV15 to TRBJ2-7, with D maybe TRBD1 (6 bases). Germline V CDR1 and CDR2: LNHNV, YYDKDF (reference sequence). CDR3 length equals 13 residues. Trimming stripped 0 bases from V and 4 bases from J, with 7 bases between. The CDR3 reads CATSREGGYEQYF. Here the CDR3 DNA reads TGTGCCACCAGCAGAGAAGGGGGATACGAGCAGTACTTC.

V and J are TRBV10-3 and TRBJ2-7, with D perhaps matching TRBD2 (5 bases). Germline V gives CDR1 ENHRY, CDR2 SYGVKD. V dropped 2 bases and J dropped 6 bases, with 8 bases sitting between them. This CDR3 is 12 amino acids long. The CDR3 is CAISEREGEQYF. Written as DNA, the CDR3 is TGTGCCATCAGTGAGCGGGAAGGCGAGCAGTACTTC.

This clone has just a few counts. V and J are TRBV7-8 and TRBJ1-5; D is undetermined. The germline V gene encodes CDR1 SGHVS and CDR2 FQNEAQ. V was shortened by 1 base and J by 0 bases, with 4 bases between the two germline ends. The CDR3 runs to 14 residues. The CDR3: CASSLGYSNQPQHF. DNA for the CDR3: TGTGCCAGCAGCTTAGGCTATAGCAATCAGCCCCAGCATTTT.

This clone was observed many times. The chain has TRBV2 and TRBJ1-1, with TRBD1 matching 9 bases. Germline V gene lookup returns CDR1 SNHLY and CDR2 FYNNEI. This CDR3 is built from 16 residues. V lost 4 bases to trimming and J lost 1 base; unmatched junction nucleotides: 7. CDR3 sequence (DNA): TGTGCCAGCAGTGCACAGGGGGCCCGATCGAACACTGAAGCTTTCTTT. As protein: CASSAQGARSNTEAFF.

The chain employs TRBV20-1 and TRBJ1-4, with a possible D match to TRBD1 (5 bases). V was pared by 3 bases and J by 1 base, with 9 bases between. Germline values: CDR1 DFQATT, CDR2 SNEGSKA (reference sequence). This CDR3 comprises 14 residues. The CDR3 sequence is CSASSQGTNEKLFF. The CDR3 DNA reads TGCAGTGCTAGTAGTCAGGGAACTAATGAAAAACTGTTTTTT.

This chain links TRBV11-3 with TRBJ1-2; D might be TRBD1 (5 bases). CDR3 size: 14 residues. Germline assignment: CDR1 SGHNT and CDR2 YENEEA. V was pared by 5 bases and J by 8 bases, with 18 bases between. The DNA for the CDR3 is TGTGCCAGCAGCGCGCGCAGGGAAATTAGCGGCTACACCTTC. Translated, it gives CASSARREISGYTF. The complete variable domain, with remaining parts taken from reference TRBV11-3 and TRBJ1-2, reads EAGVVQSPRYKIIEKKQPVAFWCNPISGHNTLYWYLQNLGQGPELLIRYENEEAVDDSQLPKDRFSAERLKGVDSTLKIQPAELGDSAVYLCASSARREISGYTFGSGTRLTVV.

The count of this clone is one. V gene TRBV6-4 combines with J gene TRBJ2-7, with 8 bases lining up with TRBD1. CDR1 and CDR2 from the germline V gene are MRHNA and SNTAGT. The V segment lost 2 bases and the J segment 3 bases; nucleotides outside the gene matches: 6. This CDR3 comprises 15 residues. The CDR3 region is CASSDRDRRGYEQYF. CDR3 nucleotides: TGTGCCAGCAGTGACCGGGACAGGCGTGGCTACGAGCAGTACTTC.

The V call is TRBV6-6, the J call TRBJ1-2; D possibly corresponds to TRBD1 (6 bases). The CDR3 extends over 15 amino acids. Germline V lookup: CDR1 MNHNY, CDR2 SVGAGI (reference sequence). Trimming took off 0 bases at V and 0 bases at J, with 8 bases between the two ends. This chain's CDR3 is CASSYSAGANYGYTF. The CDR3 nucleotides are TGTGCCAGCAGTTACTCGGCAGGGGCTAACTATGGCTACACCTTC.

The chain couples TRBV7-6 to TRBJ1-2, with TRBD1 matching over 8 bases. The CDR3 is 14 amino acids. Germline-derived CDR1 and CDR2 are SGHVS and FNYEAQ. With 3 bases clipped from V and 3 bases from J, the junction kept 3 bases outside the gene matches. The CDR3 loop reads CASSFGQGDYGYTF. CDR3 nucleotide sequence: TGTGCCAGCAGCTTTGGACAGGGAGACTATGGCTACACCTTC.

In DNA, the CDR3 is TGTGCCAGCAGCCGACAGGGGGCTAACACCGGGGAGCTGTTTTTT. It yields the protein CASSRQGANTGELFF. V usage is TRBV11-3 and J usage is TRBJ2-2; 10 nucleotides line up with TRBD1. The CDR3 is 15 amino acids. V shed 5 bases, J shed 2 bases, and the junction held 2 bases outside the gene matches. CDR1 SGHNT and CDR2 YENEEA come from the germline V gene.

The table lists this clone with a few counts. The chain has TRBV7-9 and TRBJ1-2; D perhaps matches TRBD1 (5 bases). Trimming pared 2 bases from V and 4 bases from J, leaving 11 bases between. The CDR3 length is 14 residues. Germline V gives CDR1 SEHNR, CDR2 FQNEAQ (reference sequence). The CDR3 loop reads CASSLFRDGYGYTF. The CDR3 coding sequence is TGTGCCAGCAGCTTATTCAGGGATGGCTATGGCTACACCTTC.

The DNA for the CDR3 is TGCGCCAGCAGTGAACACGGGGGCTCCTACAATGAGCAGTTCTTC. Its translation is CASSEHGGSYNEQFF. The chain carries TRBV10-1 and TRBJ2-1; D is possibly TRBD2 (6 bases). CDR3 size: 15 residues. CDR1 and CDR2 (germline): WNHNN, SYGVQD (reference sequence). The germline V and J ends were trimmed by 3 bases and 0 bases, with 9 bases remaining between them.

The DNA of the CDR3 is TGTGCCACCAGCAGAGAACAGGGGGGCTACTATGGCTACACCTTC. As protein: CATSREQGGYYGYTF. V is TRBV15 and J is TRBJ1-2, with 8 bases that match TRBD1. Unmatched junction bases numbered 3, after V lost 0 bases and J lost 3 bases. This CDR3 comprises 15 residues. Germline CDR1 LNHNV, CDR2 YYDKDF (reference sequence).

This clone was observed a single time. The rearrangement links TRBV11-2 to TRBJ2-1; no reliable D call. Germline CDR1 and CDR2: SGHAT and FQNNGV. The CDR3 covers 15 residues. V gave up 0 bases and J gave up 12 bases, with 18 bases separating them. CDR3 residues: CASSLEPTSNQRQFF. The DNA for the CDR3 is TGTGCCAGCAGCTTAGAACCGACGAGCAACCAGCGGCAGTTCTTC.

The chain has TRBV5-1 and TRBJ2-3, with D unclear. The germline V gene has CDR1 SGHRS and CDR2 YFSETQ. This CDR3 is built from 13 residues. The V end was cut by 0 bases, the J end by 2 bases, with 4 bases between. The CDR3 protein is CASSLGYTDTQYF. The CDR3 DNA follows: TGCGCCAGCAGCTTGGGCTACACAGATACGCAGTATTTT.